One sample yielded the 22 T cell receptor beta chains listed below, sequenced in a study of cytomegalovirus exposure and HLA in healthy donors. The primer mix had 60 Vbeta and 13 Jbeta primers. Sequencing was performed with immunoSEQ multiplex PCR; in TCRdb, only in-frame clones are kept and a portion is missing. Of 110,000 to 150,000 clones detected, around 73% appear once; the ten largest clones hold approximately 14%. The specimen sequenced was PBMCs. The receptors shown here come from a human donor in good health.

This chain joins TRBV11-3 and TRBJ2-1, with 10 bases identical to TRBD2. V trimming: 5 bases; J trimming: 7 bases; junction bases outside the gene matches: 8. CDR1 and CDR2 from the germline V gene are SGHNT and YENEEA. The CDR3 loop spans 15 amino acids. The CDR3 sequence is CASSTLAGGGNEQFF. Here the CDR3 DNA reads TGTGCCAGCAGCACATTAGCGGGAGGTGGGAATGAGCAGTTCTTC.

This clone was recorded only once. The J gene is TRBJ2-2, the V gene TRBV20-1; maybe TRBD2 (5 bases). The V gene's germline CDR1 is DFQATT and CDR2 SNEGSKA (reference sequence). V lost 6 bases to trimming and J lost 7 bases, with 9 bases between them. CDR3 length: 11 amino acids. For the CDR3, the DNA is TGCAGTGCGCCGGGAATCGGGGAGCTGTTTTTT. It codes for CSAPGIGELFF.

The chain recombines TRBV11-3 with TRBJ2-1; D remains unclear. The CDR3 consists of 14 residues. V gave up 1 base and J gave up 2 bases, with 6 bases separating them. Germline V lookup: CDR1 SGHNT, CDR2 YENEEA. The DNA of the CDR3 is TGTGCCAGCAGCTTAGTCGGTACCTACAATGAGCAGTTCTTC. Protein: CASSLVGTYNEQFF.

The chain uses TRBV7-9 and TRBJ1-2; 7 bases fit TRBD1. There are 15 residues in the CDR3. Germline assignment: CDR1 SEHNR and CDR2 FQNEAQ (reference sequence). V dropped 1 base and J dropped 5; count of bases not matched to a gene: 7. CDR3 sequence: CASSLDTGAGYGYTF. Here the CDR3 DNA reads TGTGCCAGCAGCTTAGACACAGGGGCGGGATATGGCTACACCTTC.

The V call is TRBV6-5, the J call TRBJ1-4, with 8 bases matching TRBD1. The length of the CDR3 is 14 residues. From germline, CDR1 is MNHEY and CDR2 SVGAGI. Unmatched junction bases numbered 2, after V lost 2 bases and J lost 6 bases. This chain's CDR3 is CASSYRRGHEKLFF. The DNA of the CDR3 is TGTGCCAGCAGTTACCGCAGGGGGCATGAAAAACTGTTTTTT.

The V and J genes are TRBV5-1 and TRBJ2-7, with 7 bases matching TRBD1. The germline CDR1 and CDR2 sequences are SGHRS and YFSETQ. The ends lost 0 bases at V and 3 bases at J; junction bases unmatched: 6. The CDR3 contains 15 residues. CDR3 sequence: CASSLEGAHFYEQYF. The CDR3 coding sequence is TGCGCCAGCAGCTTGGAGGGGGCGCATTTCTACGAGCAGTACTTC. Full variable domain (rest looked up from reference TRBV5-1 and TRBJ2-7): KAGVTQTPRYLIKTRGQQVTLSCSPISGHRSVSWYQQTPGQGLQFLFEYFSETQRNKGNFPGRFSGRQFSNSRSEMNVSTLELGDSALYLCASSLEGAHFYEQYFGPGTRLTVT.

This clone came up once. V usage is TRBV27 and J usage is TRBJ1-2; 9 nucleotides match TRBD1. After removal of 8 bases from V and 2 bases from J, the junction contained 6 bases not matched to a gene. The CDR3 is 14 amino acids. Germline assignment: CDR1 MNHEY and CDR2 SMNVEV (reference sequence). DNA for the CDR3: TGTGCCAGCTGGATGGGACAGGGAAACTATGGCTACACCTTC. It yields the protein CASWMGQGNYGYTF.

The V gene is TRBV5-1, the J gene TRBJ1-3, with D maybe TRBD1 (6 bases). The V end lost 4 bases, the J end lost 3 bases, and 11 bases lay between the germline ends. Germline CDR1 reads SGHRS; CDR2 reads YFSETQ. The CDR3 is made up of 14 amino acids. The CDR3 DNA is TGCGCCAGCAGCGCCCTACAGGGTGGAAACACCATATATTTT. This translates into CASSALQGGNTIYF.

The genes are TRBV11-3 and TRBJ2-7, with TRBD2 matching 13 bases. The V gene end was trimmed by 3 bases and the J gene end by 6 bases; junction bases not matched to a gene: 8. Germline CDR1 and CDR2: SGHNT and YENEEA. This CDR3 is 16 amino acids long. This chain's CDR3 is CASSFFGLAGDGEQYF. In DNA, the CDR3 is TGTGCCAGCAGCTTTTTCGGACTAGCGGGAGACGGCGAGCAGTACTTC. Variable domain in full (rest from reference TRBV11-3 and TRBJ2-7): EAGVVQSPRYKIIEKKQPVAFWCNPISGHNTLYWYLQNLGQGPELLIRYENEEAVDDSQLPKDRFSAERLKGVDSTLKIQPAELGDSAVYLCASSFFGLAGDGEQYFGPGTRLTVT.

V usage is TRBV6-5 and J usage is TRBJ2-1, with 12 bases that match TRBD2. The V segment lost 5 bases and the J segment 5 bases; nucleotides outside the gene matches: 4. The CDR3 contains 15 residues. Germline CDR1 MNHEY, CDR2 SVGAGI. The CDR3 region has the DNA TGTGCCAGCAGTCCACGGACTAGCGGGGACAATGAGCAGTTCTTC. It translates to CASSPRTSGDNEQFF.

This clone was counted a single time. J is TRBJ1-5 and V is TRBV18; no clear D. CDR1 is KGHSH, CDR2 LQKENI, per germline. There are 13 residues in the CDR3. V dropped 2 bases and J dropped 7 bases, with 9 bases sitting between them. The CDR3 here is CASSPAGGQPQHF. For the CDR3, the DNA is TGTGCCAGCTCACCAGCAGGAGGGCAGCCCCAGCATTTT.

The rearrangement links TRBV5-6 to TRBJ1-1; 7 bases match TRBD1. CDR1 is SGHDT, CDR2 YYEEEE, per germline. CDR3 length: 15 residues. V gave up 0 bases and J gave up 0 bases; unmatched junction bases: 2. CDR3 sequence reads: CASSLGDRLNTEAFF. Here the CDR3 DNA reads TGTGCCAGCAGCTTGGGGGACAGACTGAACACTGAAGCTTTCTTT.

This rearrangement joins TRBV28 to TRBJ2-5; D is unclear. The last part of the DNA fits TRBJ2-7 better; the J call may be wrong. The CDR3 extends over 13 amino acids. The germline V gene has CDR1 MDHEN and CDR2 SYDVKM. The CDR3 loop reads CASRSSDSYEQYF. The CDR3 DNA follows: TGTGCCAGCAGGTCGTCAGACTCCTACGAGCAGTACTTC.

The V call is TRBV28, the J call TRBJ2-5; 9 nucleotides line up with TRBD2. The V gene end was trimmed by 4 bases and the J gene end by 2 bases; junction bases not matched to a gene: 11. The CDR3 is 17 residues long. Germline values: CDR1 MDHEN, CDR2 SYDVKM. The CDR3 DNA sequence: TGTGCCAGCAGTTCAACCTCAGCGGGGGGCCAACAAGAGACCCAGTACTTC. Translating gives CASSSTSAGGQQETQYF.

The chain joins TRBV30 to TRBJ1-1; possibly TRBD1 for D (6 bases). There are 12 residues in the CDR3. CDR1 and CDR2 from the germline V gene are GTSNPN and SVGIG (reference sequence). V was pared by 0 bases and J by 10 bases, with 12 bases between. The chain's CDR3 is CAWSVHRELAFF. The CDR3, as DNA: TGTGCCTGGAGTGTTCACAGGGAGTTAGCTTTCTTT.

This clone was counted between two and nine times. The V gene is TRBV6-6, the J gene TRBJ2-4, with D possibly matching TRBD1 (6 bases). Trimming left V 7 bases short and J 6 bases short, with 13 bases between. CDR1 and CDR2 (germline): MNHNY, SVGAGI (reference sequence). The CDR3 runs to 13 residues. CDR3 amino acids: CASTSGVGNIQYF. CDR3 nucleotide sequence: TGTGCCAGCACGTCAGGGGTGGGAAACATTCAGTACTTC.

This clone was seen only a few times. The rearrangement joins TRBV7-8 to TRBJ2-3; 10 bases agree with TRBD2. The germline V gene has CDR1 SGHVS and CDR2 FQNEAQ. The CDR3 length is 13 residues. J was trimmed by 6 bases and V by 5 bases; bases with no gene match: 2. CDR3 sequence: CASSLGLADTQYF. In DNA form, the CDR3 reads TGTGCCAGCAGCCTGGGACTAGCGGATACGCAGTATTTT.

The chain is built from TRBV5-4 and TRBJ2-1; D possibly corresponds to TRBD2 (6 bases). Germline V gene data show CDR1 as SGHNT and CDR2 as YYREEE (reference sequence). The CDR3 spans 15 residues. Between the trimmed V and J ends, which lost 4 bases and 0 bases, there was a span of 11 bases. CDR3 sequence: CASSGGTSSYNEQFF. DNA for the CDR3: TGTGCCAGCAGCGGGGGGACGAGCTCCTACAATGAGCAGTTCTTC.

The rearrangement uses TRBV12-2 and TRBJ2-1; TRBD2 reflects the table's D call only, with no check against the DNA. TRBV12-2 is flagged as a pseudogene. CDR3 length: 16 residues. CDR3 sequence: CASRLGLAGGMDEQFF. The CDR3 coding sequence is TGTGCAAGTCGCTTAGGGCTAGCGGGGGGCATGGATGAGCAGTTCTTC.

The chain recombines TRBV6-1 with TRBJ1-1, with 10 bases fitting TRBD1. With 8 bases clipped from V and 11 bases from J, the junction kept 11 bases outside the gene matches. Germline V gene lookup returns CDR1 MNHNS and CDR2 SASEGT. This CDR3 has 13 residues. CDR3 DNA: TGTGCCAGCTCGAGCTCTGGGACAGGGGCCGCTTTCTTT. Translation: CASSSSGTGAAFF.

A single count supports this clone. This rearrangement joins TRBV6-6 to TRBJ1-6, with unresolved D. The V gene's germline CDR1 is MNHNY and CDR2 SVGAGI (reference sequence). V dropped 7 bases and J dropped 16 bases, with 17 bases sitting between them. The CDR3 is 12 amino acids. This chain's CDR3 is CASTLAEGDLHF. In DNA, the CDR3 is TGTGCCAGCACCCTCGCGGAGGGAGATCTCCACTTT.

The chain joins TRBV10-1 to TRBJ2-3; TRBD2 agrees at 12 bases. CDR3 length equals 17 residues. Trimming removed 0 bases from V and 2 bases from J; junction bases left unmatched: 3. Germline V CDR1 and CDR2: WNHNN, SYGVQD (reference sequence). The CDR3 sequence: CASSESGLAGNTDTQYF. CDR3 DNA sequence: TGCGCCAGCAGTGAGTCCGGACTAGCGGGAAACACAGATACGCAGTATTTT.